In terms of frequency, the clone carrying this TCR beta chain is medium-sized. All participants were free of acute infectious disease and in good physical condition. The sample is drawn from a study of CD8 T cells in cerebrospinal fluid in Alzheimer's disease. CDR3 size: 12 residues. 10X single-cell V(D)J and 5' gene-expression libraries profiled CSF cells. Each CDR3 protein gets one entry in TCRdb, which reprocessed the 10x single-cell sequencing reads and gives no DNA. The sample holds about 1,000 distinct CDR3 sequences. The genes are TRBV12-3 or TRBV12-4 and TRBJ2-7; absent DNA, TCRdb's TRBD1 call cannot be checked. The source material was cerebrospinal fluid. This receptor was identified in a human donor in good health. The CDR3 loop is CASSLTRGEQYF.